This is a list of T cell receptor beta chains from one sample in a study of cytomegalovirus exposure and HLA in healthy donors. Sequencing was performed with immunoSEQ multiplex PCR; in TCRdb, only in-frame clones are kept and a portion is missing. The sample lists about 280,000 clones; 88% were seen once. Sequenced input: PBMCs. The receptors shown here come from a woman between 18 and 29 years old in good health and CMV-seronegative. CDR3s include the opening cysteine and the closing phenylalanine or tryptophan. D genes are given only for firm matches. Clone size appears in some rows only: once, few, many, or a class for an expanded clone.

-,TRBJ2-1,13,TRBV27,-,TGTGCCAGCAGTTTATCTGGCCACAATGAGCAGTTCTTC,CASSLSGHNEQFF
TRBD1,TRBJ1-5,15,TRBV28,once,TGTGCCAGCAGACCTGACAGGGGGCAGGGTCAGCCCCAGCATTTT,CASRPDRGQGQPQHF
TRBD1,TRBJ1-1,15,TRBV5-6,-,TGTGCCAGCAGCCTCGGGACAGGGTGGGACACTGAAGCTTTCTTT,CASSLGTGWDTEAFF
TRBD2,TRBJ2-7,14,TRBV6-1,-,TGTGCCAGCAGTACAATAGGACAGCGGGGGGAGCAGTACTTC,CASSTIGQRGEQYF
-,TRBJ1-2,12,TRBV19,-,TGTGCCACCATACAGGGCTACTATGGCTACACCTTC,CATIQGYYGYTF
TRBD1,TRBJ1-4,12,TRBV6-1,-,TGTGCCAGCAGTAGGACAGGGGAAAAACTGTTTTTT,CASSRTGEKLFF
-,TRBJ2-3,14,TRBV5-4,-,TGTGCCAGCAGCTTGCGGGACTCGTCCATAACGCAGTATTTT,CASSLRDSSITQYF
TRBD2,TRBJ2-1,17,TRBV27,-,TGTGCCAGCAGTTTTCAGGCTACTAGCGGGAGGGCGGATGAGCAGTTCTTC,CASSFQATSGRADEQFF
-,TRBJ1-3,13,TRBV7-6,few,TGTGCCAGCAGCCTCGGGGAGGGAAACACCATATATTTT,CASSLGEGNTIYF
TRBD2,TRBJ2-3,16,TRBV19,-,TGTGCCAGTACCGCCTGGGGGGGAGAGCTCGCAGATACGCAGTATTTT,CASTAWGGELADTQYF
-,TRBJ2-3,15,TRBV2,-,TGTGCCAGCAGTGAAGGGGGACTTGTCACAGATACGCAGTATTTT,CASSEGGLVTDTQYF
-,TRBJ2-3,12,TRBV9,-,TGTGCGTCGGGTAGAGGCACAGATACGCAGTATTTT,CASGRGTDTQYF
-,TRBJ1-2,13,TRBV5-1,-,TGCGCCAGCAGCTTGGAGGCCAGGGATGGCTACACCTTC,CASSLEARDGYTF
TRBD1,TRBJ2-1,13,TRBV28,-,TGTGCCAGCAGTAAGACAGGGGATAATGAGCAGTTCTTC,CASSKTGDNEQFF
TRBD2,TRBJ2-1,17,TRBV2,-,TGTGCCAGCAGTGCGGGGGGACTAGCTAGCTCCTACAATGAGCAGTTCTTC,CASSAGGLASSYNEQFF
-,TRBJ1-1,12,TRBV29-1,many,TGCAGCGTTGATTGGGCGAACACTGAAGCTTTCTTT,CSVDWANTEAFF
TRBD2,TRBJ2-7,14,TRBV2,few,TGTGCCAGCAGTGAACCCGGGGGGATCTACGAGCAGTACTTC,CASSEPGGIYEQYF
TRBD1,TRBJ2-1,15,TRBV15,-,TGTGCCACCAGCAGAGGGGACAGGGGGTTAGATGAGCAGTTCTTC,CATSRGDRGLDEQFF
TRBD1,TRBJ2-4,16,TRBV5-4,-,TGTGCCAGCAGCTTTTTAACAACCGGGACAGAAAACATTCAGTACTTC,CASSFLTTGTENIQYF
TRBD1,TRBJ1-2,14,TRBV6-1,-,TGTGCCAGCAGTATAGGACAGGCCCAGGATGGCTACACCTTC,CASSIGQAQDGYTF
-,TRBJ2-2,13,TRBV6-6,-,TGTGCCAGCAGTTTCTCGGCTCCCGGGGAGCTGTTTTTT,CASSFSAPGELFF
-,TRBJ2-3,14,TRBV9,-,TGTGCCAGCAGCGTAGCAGGGAGCACAGATACGCAGTATTTT,CASSVAGSTDTQYF
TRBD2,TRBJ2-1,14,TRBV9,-,TGTGCCAGCAGCTCCCGGGACTATCACAATGAGCAGTTCTTC,CASSSRDYHNEQFF
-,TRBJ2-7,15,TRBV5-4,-,TGTGCCAGCAGCTTTGACCACGCAACTAGGGACGAGCAGTACTTC,CASSFDHATRDEQYF
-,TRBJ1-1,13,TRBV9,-,TGTGCCAGCAGCCCAGCGGGGGTCACTGAAGCTTTCTTT,CASSPAGVTEAFF
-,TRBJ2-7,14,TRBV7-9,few,TGTGCCAGCAGCCCCCCGACTAGCTCCTACGAGCAGTACTTC,CASSPPTSSYEQYF
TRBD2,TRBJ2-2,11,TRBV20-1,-,TGCAGTGCCACGGGAGGGGACGAGCTGTTTTTT,CSATGGDELFF
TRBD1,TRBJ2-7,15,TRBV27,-,TGTGCCAGCAGTCCCGGACAGGTCGGCTCCTACGAGCAGTACTTC,CASSPGQVGSYEQYF
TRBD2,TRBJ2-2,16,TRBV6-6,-,TGTGCCAGCAGAAGGAGCGGGAGTGGGTCCACCGGGGAGCTGTTTTTT,CASRRSGSGSTGELFF
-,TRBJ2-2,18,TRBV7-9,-,TGTGCCAGCAGCCCGACACCCCTTCTACCAACCAACACCGGGGAGCTGTTTTTT,CASSPTPLLPTNTGELFF
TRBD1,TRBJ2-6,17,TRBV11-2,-,TGTGCCAGCACCATGTTGGGACAGATCTCTGGGGCCAACGTCCTGACTTTC,CASTMLGQISGANVLTF
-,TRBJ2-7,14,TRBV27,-,TGTGCCAGCAGTTCAACACGGGCGGGGCAAGAGCAGTACTTC,CASSSTRAGQEQYF
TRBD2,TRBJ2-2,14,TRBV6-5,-,TGTGCCAGCTCGGCTAGCGGGAACACCGGGGAGCTGTTTTTT,CASSASGNTGELFF
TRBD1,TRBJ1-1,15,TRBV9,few,TGTGCCAGCCGACAGGGGGCGACTTCGGGCACTGAAGCTTTCTTT,CASRQGATSGTEAFF
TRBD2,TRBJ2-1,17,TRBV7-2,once,TGTGCCAGCAGCTTACGGTTAAGTAAAGCGGGAGTCAATGAGCAGTTCTTC,CASSLRLSKAGVNEQFF
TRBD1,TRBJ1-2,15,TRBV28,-,TGTGCCAGCAGTTTACCCCCAGGGGGAGGCTATGGCTACACCTTC,CASSLPPGGGYGYTF
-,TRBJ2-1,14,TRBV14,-,TGTGCCAGCAGCCGAGACCCGGCCTACAATGAGCAGTTCTTC,CASSRDPAYNEQFF
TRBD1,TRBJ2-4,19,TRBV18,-,TGTGCCAGCTCAACGGAATTAGTTCCGGGACAGGGGGGATTGAACATTCAGTACTTC,CASSTELVPGQGGLNIQYF
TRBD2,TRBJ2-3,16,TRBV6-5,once,TGTGCCAGCAGTTTACGGACTAGCGGGATTACAGATACGCAGTATTTT,CASSLRTSGITDTQYF
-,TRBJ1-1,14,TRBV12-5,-,TGTGCTAGTGGCCGGGGAGGGGGGAACACTGAAGCTTTCTTT,CASGRGGGNTEAFF
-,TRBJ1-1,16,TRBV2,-,TGTGCCAGCAGTGACCAGAGGAGGGGCATGAACACTGAAGCTTTCTTT,CASSDQRRGMNTEAFF
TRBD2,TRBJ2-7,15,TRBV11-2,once,TGTGCCAGCAGCTTAGTGACCAGCGGGAGTAACGAGCAGTACTTC,CASSLVTSGSNEQYF